This passage covers 11 T cell receptor beta chains from one sample sequenced in a study of T-cell memory formation after mild COVID-19. TCRdb itself ran the 5' RACE reads through MiXCR, one entry per CDR3 protein. Of hundreds of thousands of distinct CDR3 sequences in the sample, 20% to 25% were seen once. The specimen was PBMCs or a T cell subset sorted from them (not recorded which). The receptor source for this set is an adult woman who had mild COVID-19 (a few samples of this study predate the infection). Cell type and time point are not known.

This clonotype was found a few times. This chain links TRBV7-3 with TRBJ2-1; D not certain. V shed 5 bases and J shed 9 bases, with 14 bases lying between them. Germline-derived CDR1 and CDR2 are SGHTA and FQGTGA. The CDR3 totals 13 residues. The CDR3 loop reads CASSVNPLTEQFF. In nucleotides, the CDR3 is TGTGCCAGCAGCGTAAATCCCCTTACTGAGCAGTTCTTC.

J is TRBJ2-5 and V is TRBV20-1; D might be TRBD2 (5 bases). V lost 8 bases and J lost 7, with 17 bases in between. CDR1 is DFQATT, CDR2 SNEGSKA, per germline (reference sequence). This CDR3 has 12 residues. The chain's CDR3 is CSPEADLGTQYF. In nucleotides, the CDR3 is TGCAGTCCCGAAGCGGACCTCGGGACCCAGTACTTC.

The chain combines TRBV23-1 with TRBJ2-1; D is perhaps TRBD1 (7 bases). TRBV23-1 is recorded as an ORF, its role being uncertain. The CDR3 is 15 residues long. The V end lost 6 bases, the J end lost 15 bases, and 27 bases lay between the germline ends. CDR3 sequence (DNA): TGCGCCAGCAGCCTACGACCTCGACAGGGAGGAGGACGGTTCTTC. This sequence encodes CASSLRPRQGGGRFF.

This chain connects TRBV7-9 to TRBJ1-2; D remains unclear. The germline gives CDR1 SEHNR, CDR2 FQNEAQ (reference sequence). V was cut by 4 bases and J by 3 bases, with 9 bases left in between. This CDR3 is built from 13 residues. CDR3 DNA: TGTGCCAGCAGCTCGAGTTCCTACTATGGCTACACCTTC. Protein product: CASSSSSYYGYTF.

This clonotype was seen more than once but under ten times. The V and J genes are TRBV29-1 and TRBJ1-1; possibly TRBD1 for D (5 bases). Trimming took off 4 bases at V and 2 bases at J, with 5 bases between the two ends. There are 11 residues in the CDR3. CDR1 is SQVTM and CDR2 is ANQGSEA in the germline V gene. CDR3 residues: CSVGDNTEAFF. In DNA form, the CDR3 reads TGCAGCGTTGGGGACAACACTGAAGCTTTCTTT.

The chain recombines TRBV2 with TRBJ2-2, with TRBD2 identical over 10 bases. CDR1 is SNHLY, CDR2 FYNNEI, per germline. CDR3 length: 15 residues. The V segment lost 9 bases and the J segment 3 bases; nucleotides outside the gene matches: 7. The CDR3 protein is CASARGTSDTGELFF. The CDR3 coding sequence is TGTGCCAGTGCCCGCGGGACTAGCGACACCGGGGAGCTGTTTTTT. Looking up the rest from reference TRBV2 and TRBJ2-2 gives the full variable domain: EPEVTQTPSHQVTQMGQEVILRCVPISNHLYFYWYRQILGQKVEFLVSFYNNEISEKSEIFDDQFSVERPDGSNFTLKIRSTKLEDSAMYFCASARGTSDTGELFFGEGSRLTVL.

The chain combines TRBV28 with TRBJ2-6; no definite D call. The ends were cut back, 7 bases at V and 4 bases at J, with 8 bases in the middle. Germline CDR1 reads MDHEN; CDR2 reads SYDVKM. This CDR3 contains 13 residues. CDR3 coding DNA: TGTGCCAGCACCAAAACAGGGGCCAACGTCCTGACTTTC. It specifies CASTKTGANVLTF.

The chain joins TRBV7-2 to TRBJ2-1, with TRBD2 as a possible D gene (6 bases). CDR1 is SGHTA, CDR2 FQGNSA, per germline. The CDR3 is made up of 15 amino acids. V lost 6 bases, J lost 7 bases, and 19 bases lay in between. The CDR3 loop is CASSSGTVSLNEQFF. CDR3 DNA: TGTGCCAGCAGTTCCGGGACTGTTTCTTTGAATGAGCAGTTCTTC.

This chain links TRBV12-3 or TRBV12-4 with TRBJ1-2, with 9 nucleotides matching TRBD1. This CDR3 has 18 amino acids. The V and J ends lost 5 bases and 8 bases, in that order; junction bases with no gene match: 21. The CDR3 region is CASSPYVGRTGVARGYTF. In DNA, the CDR3 is TGTGCCAGCAGTCCCTATGTAGGCAGGACAGGGGTTGCGAGAGGCTACACCTTC.

The sample holds a few counts of this clonotype. The rearrangement links TRBV12-3 or TRBV12-4 to TRBJ2-3; D unresolved. V lost 6 bases and J 6 bases, leaving 16 bases between the germline ends. The CDR3 is made up of 14 amino acids. The CDR3 DNA reads as TGTGCCAGCAGCCACCCACCCCCACAGGATACGCAGTATTTT. It yields the protein CASSHPPPQDTQYF.

This clonotype has more than one count but fewer than ten. The rearrangement joins TRBV7-3 to TRBJ2-7; 11 nucleotides agree with TRBD1. The CDR3 is 15 residues long. Germline trimming cut 1 base from V and 3 bases from J; bases unmatched to any gene: 2. Germline CDR1 is SGHTA and CDR2 is FQGTGA. CDR3: CASSLMGTGGYEQYF. The CDR3 DNA is TGTGCCAGCAGCTTAATGGGGACAGGGGGCTACGAGCAGTACTTC.